This T cell receptor (beta chain) was profiled in a study of T cells expressing NK-cell markers (dated by TCRdb to the early 2020s). General notes on the study: Three sorted T-cell subsets (CD3+CD56+NKG2C+, CD3+CD56+NKG2C- and CD3+CD56-NKG2C+) from several donors had their TCR beta-chain repertoires profiled. Seven of the eight sequenced donors were HCMV-seropositive and one was HCMV-seronegative. Randomly selected healthy volunteers, three men and five women, were used as the eight sequenced donors. Libraries were sequenced as 2 x 150 bp reads on Illumina HiSeq 2000/2500, MiSeq or NextSeq. The research as a whole found: Whether the expanded NKG2C-expressing T cell clones were specific for HCMV antigens remained unclear. For several donors, the dominant CD3+CD56+NKG2C+ clonotypes were among the top 10 CD8+ clonotypes and accounted for roughly 1.0-7.5% of CD8+ T cells. Those dominant clonotypes were again the most abundant among CD3+CD56-NKG2C+ cells in a few donors, at about 28.3-65%.

HCMV serostatus was determined by detecting HCMV-specific IgG in serum with a commercial ELISA kit. Ficoll density gradient centrifugation was used to isolate peripheral blood mononuclear cells from blood. Sequencing was performed on an Illumina HiSeq 2000. TCR beta cDNA libraries were made by 5'RACE template switching that added a universal primer site and unique molecular identifiers. cDNA synthesis was primed from the TCR beta constant segment, followed by two successive PCR amplification steps. On the study's bioinformatics: Reads were demultiplexed and grouped by UMI with MIGEC, and clonotypes were assembled and quantified with MiTCR. To exclude erroneous sequences, any TCR cDNA sequence not supported by at least two reads was discarded. Downstream repertoire analysis used the tcR package, and clonotypes were matched across fractions by CDR3 nucleotide sequence plus V segment. VDJmatch was used to annotate antigen specificity against VDJdb, with one amino acid substitution allowed in CDR3. Reads reprocessed by TCRdb are summarized as one entry per CDR3 protein sequence, and DNA is absent. None of the V and J calls come from the authors' own analysis; TCRdb made them. The data table for this sample lists around 280,000 distinct CDR3 sequences. The top ten hold around 0.4% of the sample.

About this clonotype: What antigen it recognizes has not been identified.

CDR1 and CDR2 are read off the germline V gene as SGDLS and YYNGEE. The CDR3 sequence holds 15 residues, the cysteine and phenylalanine included. No DNA is listed. The V gene is TRBV9 and the J gene is TRBJ1-1; without DNA, the TCRdb call of TRBD1 cannot be checked. This TCR was sampled from a man aged 18 to 29 in good health. Donor details come from another sample of the same person, matched by shared clones. Sequencing used blood T cells: a sorted CD56 or NKG2C T cell subset, CD4+ or CD8+ T cells, or bulk PBMC T cells (not recorded which). CDR3 sequence: CASSVAGTGGEEAFF.